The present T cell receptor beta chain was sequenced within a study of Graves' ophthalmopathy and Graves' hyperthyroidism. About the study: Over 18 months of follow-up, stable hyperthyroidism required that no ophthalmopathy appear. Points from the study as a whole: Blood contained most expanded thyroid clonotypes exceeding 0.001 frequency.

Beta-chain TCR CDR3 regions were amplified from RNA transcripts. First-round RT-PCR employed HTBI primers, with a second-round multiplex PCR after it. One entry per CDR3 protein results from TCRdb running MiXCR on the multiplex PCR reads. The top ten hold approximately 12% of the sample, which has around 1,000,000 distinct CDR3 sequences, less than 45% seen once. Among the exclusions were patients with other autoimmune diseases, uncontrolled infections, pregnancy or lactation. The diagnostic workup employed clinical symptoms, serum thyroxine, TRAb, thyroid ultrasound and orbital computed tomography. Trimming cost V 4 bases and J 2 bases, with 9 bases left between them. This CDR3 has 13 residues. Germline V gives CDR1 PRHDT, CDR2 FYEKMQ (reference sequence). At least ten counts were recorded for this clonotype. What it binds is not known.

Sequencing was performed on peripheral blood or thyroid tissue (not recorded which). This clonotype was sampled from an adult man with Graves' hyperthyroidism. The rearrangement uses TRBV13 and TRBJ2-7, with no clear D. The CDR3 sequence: CASSSRPPYEQYF. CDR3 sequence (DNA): TGTGCCAGCAGCTCCCGGCCCCCCTACGAGCAGTACTTC.